These 9 T cell receptor beta chains were sequenced from one sample in a study of blood T cell repertoires in COVID-19. Sequencing was performed with immunoSEQ multiplex PCR; in TCRdb, only in-frame clones are kept and a portion is missing. The sample has 200,000 or so clones; around 80% are singletons. The sample comprised peripheral blood. Receptors originate from a man in his forties who had recovered from COVID-19.

The CDR3 loop is CASNRLDSYNEQFF. CDR3 in DNA: TGTGCCAGCAACCGACTGGATTCCTACAATGAGCAGTTCTTC. The chain has TRBV7-2 and TRBJ2-1; no clear D gene. Per germline, CDR1 SGHTA and CDR2 FQGNSA. Trimming stripped 7 bases from V and 1 base from J, with 11 bases between. This CDR3 region has 14 residues. The complete variable domain, with remaining parts taken from reference TRBV7-2 and TRBJ2-1, reads GAGVSQSPSNKVTEKGKDVELRCDPISGHTALYWYRQSLGQGLEFLIYFQGNSAPDKSGLPSDRFSAERTGGSVSTLTIQRTQQEDSAVYLCASNRLDSYNEQFFGPGTRLTVL.

V usage is TRBV9 and J usage is TRBJ2-3; 10 bases line up with TRBD2. This CDR3 contains 18 residues. Losses at the gene ends were 3 bases for V and 4 bases for J; bases not matched to a gene: 14. Germline CDR1 reads SGDLS; CDR2 reads YYNGEE. CDR3: CASSAVPLAGAGPDTQYF. The CDR3 DNA follows: TGTGCCAGCAGCGCCGTTCCTCTAGCGGGAGCGGGGCCAGATACGCAGTATTTT.

The chain couples TRBV28 to TRBJ1-2, with 7 bases identical to TRBD1. V lost 5 bases, J lost 4 bases, and 4 bases stayed unmatched. From germline, CDR1 is MDHEN and CDR2 SYDVKM. The CDR3 totals 13 residues. Here the CDR3 DNA reads TGTGCCAGCAGTCGGGGACAGCCCTATGGCTACACCTTC. The encoded protein is CASSRGQPYGYTF.

V and J are TRBV5-1 and TRBJ1-2, with D uncertain. V was shortened by 2 bases and J by 2 bases, with 4 bases between the two germline ends. The CDR3 is 12 amino acids. The germline CDR1 and CDR2 sequences are SGHRS and YFSETQ. CDR3 sequence reads: CASSFENYGYTF. The CDR3, as DNA: TGCGCCAGCAGCTTCGAGAACTATGGCTACACCTTC.

The V and J genes are TRBV7-8 and TRBJ2-2; TRBD2 agrees at 13 bases. The CDR3 extends over 16 amino acids. J was trimmed by 4 bases and V by 5 bases; bases with no gene match: 4. Germline CDR1 SGHVS, CDR2 FQNEAQ. The DNA for the CDR3 is TGTGCCAGCAGCACCCGGACTAGCGGGGGCACCGGGGAGCTGTTTTTT. Protein sequence: CASSTRTSGGTGELFF.

The chain carries TRBV4-1 and TRBJ2-1; 11 bases line up with TRBD1. The germline V gene encodes CDR1 MGHRA and CDR2 YSYEKL. V lost 2 bases and J lost 7; bases outside the gene matches: 13. The CDR3 length is 18 residues. The CDR3 reads CASSQRVKGQGESNEQFF. CDR3 bases: TGCGCCAGCAGCCAACGGGTCAAGGGACAGGGGGAATCGAATGAGCAGTTCTTC.

This clone appeared a single time. The CDR3 DNA sequence: TGTGCCAGTAGTATACCACCTCGGGCGGGGGGGCAAGATACGCAGTATTTT. It translates to CASSIPPRAGGQDTQYF. This rearrangement joins TRBV19 to TRBJ2-3, with TRBD2 identical over 9 bases. CDR1 is LNHDA, CDR2 SQIVND, per germline (reference sequence). CDR3 length equals 17 residues. Germline trimming cut 2 bases from V and 5 bases from J; bases unmatched to any gene: 11.

This rearrangement joins TRBV4-2 to TRBJ1-2; 11 bases align to TRBD1. Per germline, CDR1 LGHNA and CDR2 YNFKEQ. Trimming cost V 4 bases and J 7 bases; bases outside gene matches: 5. CDR3 length: 14 residues. In nucleotides, the CDR3 is TGTGCCAGCAGCCCCGGACAGGGGGCGGGTGGCTACACCTTC. This codes for CASSPGQGAGGYTF.

The chain couples TRBV30 to TRBJ2-5; 9 nucleotides match TRBD2. This CDR3 region has 13 residues. With V trimmed by 7 bases and J by 5 bases, 8 bases remained unmatched. Germline CDR1 and CDR2: GTSNPN and SVGIG (reference sequence). CDR3 sequence reads: CAYSRSGRETQYF. CDR3 nucleotides: TGTGCCTACAGCCGAAGCGGGAGGGAGACCCAGTACTTC. Together with reference TRBV30 and TRBJ2-5, the CDR3 gives the full variable domain: SQTIHQWPATLVQPVGSPLSLECTVEGTSNPNLYWYRQAAGRGLQLLFYSVGIGQISSEVPQNLSASRPQDRQFILSSKKLLLSDSGFYLCAYSRSGRETQYFGPGTRLLVL.